These 6 T cell receptor beta chains originate from one sample sequenced in a study of blood T cells in healthy people across ages. With a J-beta primer mix and a sample-barcoded 5' primer, a second PCR ran about 7 to 12 cycles. TCRdb ran MiXCR on the 5' RACE reads and lists one entry per CDR3 protein. Among approximately 810,000 distinct CDR3 sequences, around 30% were seen once, and the ten largest hold 17%. Sequencing used blood. Receptor source: an elderly woman in good health.

There are many counts of this clonotype. The chain is built from TRBV12-3 or TRBV12-4 and TRBJ2-4; 8 bases are a match to TRBD2. The CDR3 has 18 amino acids. V was clipped by 0 bases and J by 3 bases; unmatched bases: 10. The CDR3 spells CASSLAKTGGPFKNIQYF. The CDR3 bases are TGTGCCAGCAGTTTAGCGAAAACGGGGGGGCCTTTCAAAAACATTCAGTACTTC.

This clonotype was seen a handful of times. The V gene is TRBV27, the J gene TRBJ1-2, with TRBD1 matching over 7 bases. The CDR3 runs 16 residues. Per germline, CDR1 MNHEY and CDR2 SMNVEV (reference sequence). V lost 3 bases and J lost 7; bases outside the gene matches: 14. The CDR3 region has the DNA TGTGCCAGCAGTTTCAATTCTTGGACAGGAGAGGGTGGCTACACCTTC. Protein sequence: CASSFNSWTGEGGYTF.

This clonotype was seen a handful of times. V usage is TRBV7-8 and J usage is TRBJ1-2, with D maybe TRBD1 (6 bases). Germline loops: CDR1 SGHVS, CDR2 FQNEAQ. The ends were cut back, 5 bases at V and 5 bases at J, with 15 bases in the middle. CDR3 length equals 14 residues. The CDR3 region is CASSPRGTPYGYTF. The CDR3 DNA is TGTGCCAGCAGCCCTAGAGGGACACCTTATGGCTACACCTTC. Supplemented by reference TRBV7-8 and TRBJ1-2, the full variable domain reads GAGVSQSPRYKVAKRGQDVALRCDPISGHVSLFWYQQALGQGPEFLTYFQNEAQLDKSGLPSDRFFAERPEGSVSTLKIQRTQQEDSAVYLCASSPRGTPYGYTFGSGTRLTVV.

This clonotype was counted at least ten times. The chain links TRBV6-2 or TRBV6-3 to TRBJ1-2; D is ambiguous. CDR1 and CDR2 from the germline V gene are MNHEY and SVGEGT. The CDR3 extends over 11 amino acids. With 5 bases removed from V and 8 bases from J, the gap between germline ends came to 9 bases. The CDR3 here is CASSGLFGYTF. CDR3 in DNA: TGTGCCAGCAGTGGCCTATTCGGCTACACCTTC.

This clonotype was observed a handful of times. V gene TRBV10-3 combines with J gene TRBJ2-4; 13 bases match TRBD2. Germline CDR1 ENHRY, CDR2 SYGVKD. The CDR3 extends over 18 amino acids. The V segment lost 4 bases and the J segment 0 bases; nucleotides outside the gene matches: 6. The CDR3 DNA follows: TGTGCCATCAGTGCAGGACTAGCGGGGGACAGAGCCAAAAACATTCAGTACTTC. Protein: CAISAGLAGDRAKNIQYF.

This clonotype appeared many times. CDR3 residues: CASNGLGETQYF. In DNA form, the CDR3 reads TGTGCCAGCAATGGACTCGGAGAGACCCAGTACTTC. This chain connects TRBV2 to TRBJ2-5, with D possibly TRBD2 on 5 matching bases. Germline CDR1 is SNHLY and CDR2 is FYNNEI. The CDR3 contains 12 residues. V dropped 7 bases and J dropped 4 bases, with 10 bases sitting between them.